A single sample is the source of the 30 T cell receptor beta chains below, sequenced in a study of blood T cell repertoires in COVID-19. Sequencing used immunoSEQ multiplex PCR; TCRdb keeps in-frame clones, though not all of them. Among 150,000 or so clones, roughly 80% were seen once, and the ten largest hold around 10%. Sequencing input: PBMCs or T cells enriched from blood (not recorded which). The origin of the receptors is a man in his fifties or sixties who had recovered from COVID-19.

The rearrangement links TRBV4-2 to TRBJ2-7, with TRBD1 as a possible D gene (5 bases). Trimming stripped 0 bases from V and 4 bases from J, with 16 bases between. The germline V gene has CDR1 LGHNA and CDR2 YNFKEQ. The CDR3 runs 16 residues. As DNA, the CDR3 is TGTGCCAGCAGCCAAGATTTCACAGGTATTTCGTACGAGCAGTACTTC. This encodes CASSQDFTGISYEQYF.

CDR3 sequence: CASSLTGGRYGYTF. The CDR3, as DNA: TGTGCCAGCAGCTTGACAGGGGGTCGCTATGGCTACACCTTC. V is TRBV5-5 and J is TRBJ1-2; 8 bases agree with TRBD1. The CDR3 runs to 14 residues. Germline CDR1 SGHKS, CDR2 YYEKEE (reference sequence). Unmatched junction bases numbered 3, after V lost 1 base and J lost 4 bases.

This clone was counted only a few times. Here the CDR3 DNA reads TGTGCCAGCAGCTTGCTGGGGCCGGGCACCGGGGAGCTGTTTTTT. It is translated as CASSLLGPGTGELFF. J is TRBJ2-2 and V is TRBV5-6; D is perhaps TRBD1 (5 bases). Looked up from germline, CDR1 is SGHDT and CDR2 is YYEEEE. V was clipped by 1 base and J by 4 bases, with 11 bases between them. The CDR3 is 15 amino acids.

V gene TRBV29-1 combines with J gene TRBJ2-3; D perhaps matches TRBD1 (6 bases). V lost 7 bases, J lost 4 bases, and 12 bases lay in between. Germline V gene sequence: CDR1 SQVTM, CDR2 ANQGSEA. The CDR3 sequence is 12 residues long. This CDR3 reads CSGGQLADTQYF. The DNA for the CDR3 is TGCAGCGGTGGACAGTTGGCAGATACGCAGTATTTT.

The J gene is TRBJ2-3, the V gene TRBV2; D remains unclear. Germline V CDR1 and CDR2: SNHLY, FYNNEI. The V end lost 8 bases, the J end lost 2 bases, and 14 bases lay between the germline ends. The CDR3 is made up of 14 amino acids. The CDR3 here is CASSGPPLTDTQYF. The CDR3 nucleotides read TGTGCCAGCTCTGGGCCTCCACTCACAGATACGCAGTATTTT.

The rearrangement links TRBV28 to TRBJ1-5, with a weak D call TRBD1 (5 bases). CDR3 length: 14 residues. Germline CDR1 reads MDHEN; CDR2 reads SYDVKM. Trimming left V 10 bases short and J 0 bases short, with 13 bases between. CDR3 nucleotide sequence: TGTGCCACCGTGGGGCCCTATAGCAATCAGCCCCAGCATTTT. Protein product: CATVGPYSNQPQHF.

The table lists this clone with a count of one. V gene TRBV29-1 combines with J gene TRBJ1-1, with 9 bases that match TRBD1. Germline trimming cut 7 bases from V and 4 bases from J; bases unmatched to any gene: 10. The CDR3 loop spans 14 amino acids. The germline CDR1 and CDR2 sequences are SQVTM and ANQGSEA. The CDR3, as DNA: TGCAGCGACCTACAGGGGGCGCTGGCCACTGAAGCTTTCTTT. This codes for CSDLQGALATEAFF. Together with reference TRBV29-1 and TRBJ1-1, the CDR3 gives the full variable domain: SAVISQKPSRDICQRGTSLTIQCQVDSQVTMMFWYRQQPGQSLTLIATANQGSEATYESGFVIDKFPISRPNLTFSTLTVSNMSPEDSSIYLCSDLQGALATEAFFGQGTRLTVV.

The rearrangement joins TRBV12-3 or TRBV12-4 to TRBJ2-3; D gene unclear. Trimming removed 5 bases at V and 6 bases at J, with 12 bases between. The CDR3 totals 13 residues. Here the CDR3 DNA reads TGTGCCAGCAGTCCCCCTCCCGGGGATACGCAGTATTTT. This codes for CASSPPPGDTQYF.

The rearrangement links TRBV28 to TRBJ1-4, with 7 bases fitting TRBD1. The V gene's germline CDR1 is MDHEN and CDR2 SYDVKM. V was pared by 5 bases and J by 8 bases, with 11 bases of the junction left unmatched. The CDR3 sequence is 15 residues long. CDR3: CASSPPGGRREKLFF. The DNA of the CDR3 is TGTGCCAGCAGTCCCCCAGGGGGGAGACGGGAAAAACTGTTTTTT.

The DNA of the CDR3 is TGTGCCAGCAGTCCTATGACAGGGACCTACGAGCAGTACTTC. Protein sequence: CASSPMTGTYEQYF. The chain combines TRBV6-5 with TRBJ2-7; the match to TRBD1 covers 7 bases. The V and J ends lost 5 bases and 2 bases, in that order; junction bases with no gene match: 6. Per germline, CDR1 MNHEY and CDR2 SVGAGI. The CDR3 is 14 residues long.

The chain employs TRBV5-4 and TRBJ2-1; TRBD2 matches at 14 bases. This CDR3 contains 17 residues. Looked up from germline, CDR1 is SGHNT and CDR2 is YYREEE (reference sequence). The V gene end was trimmed by 4 bases and the J gene end by 5 bases; junction bases not matched to a gene: 8. The DNA for the CDR3 is TGTGCCAGCAGCACGACTAGCGGGAGGGACACGGACAATGAGCAGTTCTTC. This codes for CASSTTSGRDTDNEQFF.

The chain has TRBV10-3 and TRBJ2-7; D may be TRBD1 (6 bases). The germline CDR1 and CDR2 sequences are ENHRY and SYGVKD. CDR3 length equals 12 residues. V was trimmed by 4 bases and J by 3 bases, leaving 7 bases between them. The CDR3 loop is CAISGDNYEQYF. CDR3 nucleotides: TGTGCCATCAGTGGGGACAACTACGAGCAGTACTTC.

This clone was counted a few times. The chain has TRBV12-3 or TRBV12-4 and TRBJ1-2; D unclear. Trimming stripped 3 bases from V and 7 bases from J, with 6 bases between. The CDR3 is made up of 11 amino acids. CDR3 region: CASSLGAGYTF. CDR3 nucleotide sequence: TGTGCCAGCAGTTTGGGCGCTGGCTACACCTTC.

The chain links TRBV19 to TRBJ1-6; maybe TRBD1 (6 bases). CDR1 LNHDA and CDR2 SQIVND come from the germline V gene (reference sequence). V was trimmed by 6 bases and J by 5 bases, leaving 11 bases between them. The length of the CDR3 is 14 residues. The DNA of the CDR3 is TGTGCCAGTAGCCGGACAGAGAATAATTCACCCCTCCACTTT. As protein: CASSRTENNSPLHF.

This clone was seen just once. The V gene is TRBV5-4, the J gene TRBJ2-1, with 9 bases fitting TRBD1. V was clipped by 4 bases and J by 8 bases; unmatched bases: 10. Looked up from germline, CDR1 is SGHNT and CDR2 is YYREEE (reference sequence). The CDR3 length is 15 residues. The CDR3 protein is CASSARTGDRDEQFF. The CDR3 DNA sequence: TGTGCCAGCAGCGCGAGGACAGGGGATAGGGATGAGCAGTTCTTC.

The chain uses TRBV6-1 and TRBJ2-3; D is possibly TRBD2 (5 bases). The germline V gene has CDR1 MNHNS and CDR2 SASEGT. The germline V and J ends were trimmed by 0 bases and 1 base, with 14 bases remaining between them. CDR3 length equals 17 residues. CDR3 residues: CASSEALSFGGTDTQYF. The CDR3, as DNA: TGTGCCAGCAGTGAAGCGTTAAGTTTCGGGGGCACAGATACGCAGTATTTT.

The CDR3: CASSLHLTSGGQETQYF. CDR3 in DNA: TGTGCCAGCAGTCTCCACTTGACTAGCGGGGGACAAGAGACCCAGTACTTC. The V and J genes are TRBV28 and TRBJ2-5, with 12 bases lining up with TRBD2. J lost 2 bases, V lost 5 bases, and 9 bases had no gene match. CDR1 is MDHEN, CDR2 SYDVKM, per germline. This CDR3 is built from 17 residues.

The V gene is TRBV29-1, the J gene TRBJ2-3, with a possible D match to TRBD2 (6 bases). This CDR3 contains 15 residues. CDR1 and CDR2 (germline): SQVTM, ANQGSEA. The V gene lost 6 bases and the J gene lost 2 bases, with 18 bases spanning the gap. CDR3 loop: CSVPPPGTFTDTQYF. DNA of the CDR3: TGCAGCGTGCCACCTCCCGGGACTTTCACAGATACGCAGTATTTT.

This clone has just one count. This rearrangement joins TRBV7-2 to TRBJ2-3; perhaps TRBD2 as D (5 bases). Germline-derived CDR1 and CDR2 are SGHTA and FQGNSA. The CDR3 totals 12 residues. The ends were cut back, 5 bases at V and 9 bases at J, with 12 bases in the middle. The CDR3 sequence is CASSPGRGTQYF. CDR3 DNA sequence: TGTGCCAGCAGCCCGGGCCGGGGAACGCAGTATTTT.

This chain connects TRBV19 to TRBJ2-1; 11 nucleotides match TRBD2. The CDR3 length is 15 residues. Trimming removed 5 bases from V and 7 bases from J; junction bases left unmatched: 7. Looked up from germline, CDR1 is LNHDA and CDR2 is SQIVND (reference sequence). Here the CDR3 reads CASSFLAGGYNEQFF. CDR3 DNA: TGTGCCAGTAGTTTCCTAGCGGGGGGTTATAATGAGCAGTTCTTC.

The genes are TRBV5-6 and TRBJ2-5; no reliable D call. Germline assignment: CDR1 SGHDT and CDR2 YYEEEE. The CDR3 is made up of 14 amino acids. Deletions cut 0 bases from V and 1 base from J, with 7 bases between. The chain's CDR3 is CASSLGALQETQYF. The CDR3 DNA reads as TGTGCCAGCAGCTTGGGGGCGCTCCAAGAGACCCAGTACTTC.

The chain has TRBV5-1 and TRBJ1-2; 7 bases fit TRBD1. This CDR3 region has 13 residues. Germline V gives CDR1 SGHRS, CDR2 YFSETQ. J gave up 4 bases and V 6 bases, and 6 bases lay outside the gene matches. The CDR3 nucleotides read TGCGCCAGCACCCAGACAGGGATCTATGGCTACACCTTC. It specifies CASTQTGIYGYTF.

This chain links TRBV11-2 with TRBJ1-5, with 8 bases aligning to TRBD1. The junction had 5 bases not matched to a gene; V was cut back by 5 bases and J by 5 bases. The CDR3 runs 14 residues. Germline V gene data show CDR1 as SGHAT and CDR2 as FQNNGV. The CDR3 DNA sequence: TGTGCCAGCAGCCTTACAGGGGGATATCAGCCCCAGCATTTT. This sequence encodes CASSLTGGYQPQHF.

The V gene is TRBV5-1, the J gene TRBJ1-1; D gene uncertain. V lost 1 base and J 3 bases, leaving 13 bases between the germline ends. From germline, CDR1 is SGHRS and CDR2 YFSETQ. The CDR3 consists of 15 residues. CDR3 region: CASSLPWTGDTEAFF. CDR3 bases: TGCGCCAGCAGCTTGCCCTGGACCGGGGACACTGAAGCTTTCTTT.

This clone was seen once. The rearrangement joins TRBV21-1 to TRBJ2-1; the table gives TRBD2 as D, unverified against the DNA. TRBV21-1 is reported as a pseudogene. There are 15 residues in the CDR3. The CDR3 spells CASSKGVGVKNEQFF. The CDR3 bases are TGTGCCAGCAGCAAAGGGGTGGGAGTGAAAAATGAGCAGTTCTTC.

This chain connects TRBV5-3 to TRBJ1-2; possibly TRBD1 for D (6 bases). TRBV5-3 is an ORF for which the function is uncertain. The CDR3 runs to 15 residues. Trimming left V 2 bases short and J 4 bases short, with 15 bases between. The CDR3 loop reads CARSFVPHRAYGYTF. The CDR3 bases are TGTGCCAGAAGCTTCGTTCCCCACAGGGCCTATGGCTACACCTTC.

J is TRBJ2-5 and V is TRBV7-9, with TRBD1 matching over 9 bases. Germline CDR1 is SEHNR and CDR2 is FQNEAQ (reference sequence). The length of the CDR3 is 15 residues. Trimming took 5 bases from V and 4 from J; bases not matched to a gene: 8. CDR3 in DNA: TGTGCCAGCAGCATTACAGGGGGCTGGGCAGAGACCCAGTACTTC. Translating it yields CASSITGGWAETQYF.

In regard to this clone: One end of the junction varies from germline; a read error may be responsible. The genes are TRBV11-3 and TRBJ2-1, with 7 bases that match TRBD1. Germline V gene data show CDR1 as SGHNT and CDR2 as YENEEA. CDR3 length: 13 residues. The CDR3 is CASSLEQGYEKFF. CDR3 coding DNA: TGTGCCAGCAGCTTAGAACAGGGGTATGAGAAGTTCTTC. The whole variable domain, remainder taken from reference TRBV11-3 and TRBJ2-1, is EAGVVQSPRYKIIEKKQPVAFWCNPISGHNTLYWYLQNLGQGPELLIRYENEEAVDDSQLPKDRFSAERLKGVDSTLKIQPAELGDSAVYLCASSLEQGYEKFFGPGTRLTVL.

V gene TRBV29-1 combines with J gene TRBJ2-3, with D tentatively TRBD2 (6 bases). The CDR3 has 14 amino acids. V was cut by 6 bases and J by 4 bases, with 17 bases left in between. Germline CDR1 and CDR2: SQVTM and ANQGSEA. The CDR3 DNA follows: TGCAGCGTATCCACGGGGGTGCGTTCAGATACGCAGTATTTT. It specifies CSVSTGVRSDTQYF.

V is TRBV30 and J is TRBJ1-2, with D possibly matching TRBD1 (5 bases). CDR1 GTSNPN and CDR2 SVGIG come from the germline V gene (reference sequence). Trimming removed 3 bases from V and 5 bases from J, with 16 bases in between. The CDR3 has 14 amino acids. The CDR3 bases are TGTGCCTGGAGCACCGTGGGGGGGGGATATGGCTACACCTTC. The encoded protein is CAWSTVGGGYGYTF.